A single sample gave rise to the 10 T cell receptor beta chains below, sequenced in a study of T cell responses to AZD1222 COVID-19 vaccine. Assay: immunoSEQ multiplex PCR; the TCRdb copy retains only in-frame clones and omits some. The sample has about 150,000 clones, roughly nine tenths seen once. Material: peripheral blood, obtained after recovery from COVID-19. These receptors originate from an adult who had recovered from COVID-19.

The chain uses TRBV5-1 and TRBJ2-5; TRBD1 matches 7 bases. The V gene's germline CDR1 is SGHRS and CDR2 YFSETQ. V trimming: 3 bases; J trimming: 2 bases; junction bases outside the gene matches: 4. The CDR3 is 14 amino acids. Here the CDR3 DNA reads TGCGCCAGCAGCTGGGGGACAGCGCAAGAGACCCAGTACTTC. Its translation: CASSWGTAQETQYF.

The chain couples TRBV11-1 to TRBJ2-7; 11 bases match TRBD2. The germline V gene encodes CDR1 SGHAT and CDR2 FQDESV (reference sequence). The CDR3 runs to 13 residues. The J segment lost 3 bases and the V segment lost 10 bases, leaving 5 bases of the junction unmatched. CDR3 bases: TGTGCCACCGCGCTAGCGGGGGGCTACGAGCAGTACTTC. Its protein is CATALAGGYEQYF.

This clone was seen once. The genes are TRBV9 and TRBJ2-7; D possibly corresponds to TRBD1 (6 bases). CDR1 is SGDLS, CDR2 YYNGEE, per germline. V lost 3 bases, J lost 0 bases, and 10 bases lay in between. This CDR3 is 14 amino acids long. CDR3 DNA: TGTGCCAGCAGCGAATCGACAGGCTCCTACGAGCAGTACTTC. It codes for CASSESTGSYEQYF.

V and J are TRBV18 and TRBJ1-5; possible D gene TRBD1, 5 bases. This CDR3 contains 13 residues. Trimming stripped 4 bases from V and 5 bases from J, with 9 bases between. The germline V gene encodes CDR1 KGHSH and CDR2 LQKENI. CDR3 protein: CASSRGVDQPQHF. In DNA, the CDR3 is TGTGCCAGCTCACGAGGGGTGGATCAGCCCCAGCATTTT.

The CDR3 coding sequence is TGTGCCAGCAGTGAGGCGGGGGGCGGTGAGCAGTTCTTC. This codes for CASSEAGGGEQFF. The rearrangement joins TRBV6-1 to TRBJ2-1; 8 positions agree with TRBD2. Germline values: CDR1 MNHNS, CDR2 SASEGT. The CDR3 consists of 13 residues. Trimming at V came to 3 bases and at J to 9 bases, leaving 4 bases not matched to a gene.

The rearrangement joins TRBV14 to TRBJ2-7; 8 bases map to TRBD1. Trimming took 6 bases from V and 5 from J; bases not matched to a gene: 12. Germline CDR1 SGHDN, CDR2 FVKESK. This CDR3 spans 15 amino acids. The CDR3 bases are TGTGCCAGCAGTCTGACAGGGGTCGTTCTGCACGAGCAGTACTTC. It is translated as CASSLTGVVLHEQYF.

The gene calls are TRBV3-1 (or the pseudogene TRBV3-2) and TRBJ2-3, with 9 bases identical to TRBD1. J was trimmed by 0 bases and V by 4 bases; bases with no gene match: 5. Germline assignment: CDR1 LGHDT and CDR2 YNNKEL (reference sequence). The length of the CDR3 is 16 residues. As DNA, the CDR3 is TGTGCCAGCAGCCGCCGGACAGGGGCTAGCACAGATACGCAGTATTTT. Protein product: CASSRRTGASTDTQYF.

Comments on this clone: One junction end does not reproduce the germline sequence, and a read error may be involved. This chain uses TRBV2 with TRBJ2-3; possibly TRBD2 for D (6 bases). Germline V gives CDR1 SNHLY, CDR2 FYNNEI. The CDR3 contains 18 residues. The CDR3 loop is CASSVIWGSFGSKDTQYF. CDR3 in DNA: TGTGCCAGCAGTGTCATCTGGGGCTCCTTCGGGAGCAAAGATACGCAGTATTTT.

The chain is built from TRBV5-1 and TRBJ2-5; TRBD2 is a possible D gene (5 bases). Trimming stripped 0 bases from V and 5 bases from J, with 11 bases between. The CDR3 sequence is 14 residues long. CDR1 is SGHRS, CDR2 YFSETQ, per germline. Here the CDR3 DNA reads TGCGCCAGCAGCTTGGGGGGAGTGTTGGAGACCCAGTACTTC. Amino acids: CASSLGGVLETQYF.

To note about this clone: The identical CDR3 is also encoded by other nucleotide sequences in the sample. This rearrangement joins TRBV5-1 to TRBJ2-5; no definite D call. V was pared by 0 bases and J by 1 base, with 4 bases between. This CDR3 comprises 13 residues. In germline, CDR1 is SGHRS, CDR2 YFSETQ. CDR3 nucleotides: TGCGCCAGCAGCTTGGGTCTCCAAGAGACCCAGTACTTC. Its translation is CASSLGLQETQYF. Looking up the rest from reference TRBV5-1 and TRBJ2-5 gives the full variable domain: KAGVTQTPRYLIKTRGQQVTLSCSPISGHRSVSWYQQTPGQGLQFLFEYFSETQRNKGNFPGRFSGRQFSNSRSEMNVSTLELGDSALYLCASSLGLQETQYFGPGTRLLVL.